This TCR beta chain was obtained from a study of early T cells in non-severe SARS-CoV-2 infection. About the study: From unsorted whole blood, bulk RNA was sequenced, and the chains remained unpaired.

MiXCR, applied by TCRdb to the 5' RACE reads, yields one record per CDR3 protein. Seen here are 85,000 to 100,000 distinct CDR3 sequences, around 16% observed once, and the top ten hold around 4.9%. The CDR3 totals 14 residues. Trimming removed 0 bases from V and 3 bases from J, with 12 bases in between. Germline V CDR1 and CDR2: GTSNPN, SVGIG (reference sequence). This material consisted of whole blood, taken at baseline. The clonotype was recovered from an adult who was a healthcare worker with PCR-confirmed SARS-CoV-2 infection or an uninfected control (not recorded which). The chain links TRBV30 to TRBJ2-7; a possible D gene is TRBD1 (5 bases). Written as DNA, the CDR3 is TGTGCCTGGAGTGTACATGGGGCGAACTACGAGCAGTACTTC. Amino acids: CAWSVHGANYEQYF.